This entry lists 7 T cell receptor beta chains sequenced from one sample in a study of blood T cell repertoires in COVID-19. Profiled with immunoSEQ multiplex PCR; TCRdb holds only in-frame clones, not every one. The sample shows about 58,000 clones, around 90% of them seen only once. Sequencing was performed on peripheral blood. These receptors were obtained from a man aged 60-69 years with active COVID-19.

This chain uses TRBV18 with TRBJ2-7, with 9 bases that match TRBD1. The junction had 5 bases not matched to a gene; V was cut back by 1 base and J by 4 bases. There are 15 residues in the CDR3. Per germline, CDR1 KGHSH and CDR2 LQKENI. CDR3 DNA sequence: TGTGCCAGCTCACCACTGCCGGGACAGGGTTACGAGCAGTACTTC. Translated, it gives CASSPLPGQGYEQYF.

V is TRBV7-9 and J is TRBJ1-2; D gene uncertain. CDR3 length: 13 amino acids. Trimming removed 4 bases at V and 8 bases at J, with 14 bases between. The germline V gene encodes CDR1 SEHNR and CDR2 FQNEAQ (reference sequence). The CDR3 reads CASSSIYYLGYTF. The CDR3 bases are TGTGCCAGCAGCTCCATCTATTATTTGGGCTACACCTTC.

This clone is a singleton in its sample. J is TRBJ1-2 and V is TRBV6-2 or TRBV6-3, with D maybe TRBD1 (5 bases). Germline V gene sequence: CDR1 MNHEY, CDR2 SVGEGT. The CDR3 contains 11 residues. Trimming took 5 bases from V and 12 from J, leaving 13 bases between them. Here the CDR3 reads CASSTGLLDTF. Here the CDR3 DNA reads TGTGCCAGCAGTACGGGACTCCTGGACACCTTC.

This clone is labeled medium-sized (0.01 to 0.1%). The chain has TRBV5-5 and TRBJ1-1; TRBD1 is a possible D gene (5 bases). The length of the CDR3 is 15 residues. Germline CDR1 SGHKS, CDR2 YYEKEE (reference sequence). V was clipped by 0 bases and J by 5 bases, with 14 bases between them. The CDR3 spells CASSLEAGIRTEAFF. CDR3 coding DNA: TGTGCCAGCAGCTTGGAGGCAGGGATCAGAACTGAAGCTTTCTTT.

V and J are TRBV4-3 and TRBJ2-3, with D possibly being TRBD2 (6 bases). The V gene lost 4 bases and the J gene lost 1 base, with 18 bases spanning the gap. Germline V lookup: CDR1 LGHNA, CDR2 YSLEER. The CDR3 runs 17 residues. The CDR3 is CASSPVGEPSGTDTQYF. The DNA for the CDR3 is TGCGCCAGCAGCCCAGTAGGCGAGCCTAGCGGCACAGATACGCAGTATTTT.

The chain couples TRBV19 to TRBJ1-4; D gene unclear. Germline CDR1 is LNHDA and CDR2 is SQIVND (reference sequence). V gave up 2 bases and J gave up 2 bases, with 15 bases separating them. This CDR3 has 17 residues. CDR3 region: CASSIWALQATNEKLFF. For the CDR3, the DNA is TGTGCCAGTAGTATATGGGCCCTTCAGGCGACTAATGAAAAACTGTTTTTT.

In the case of this clone: The sample holds other DNA sequences that translate to the same CDR3. The chain uses TRBV6-4 and TRBJ2-2; 7 bases match TRBD1. Germline CDR1 MRHNA, CDR2 SNTAGT. J lost 5 bases, V lost 5 bases, and 5 bases had no gene match. The CDR3 sequence is 14 residues long. Here the CDR3 DNA reads TGTGCCAGCAGTCGACAGGGTGGGACCGGGGAGCTGTTTTTT. This gives the protein CASSRQGGTGELFF.